Below are 12 T cell receptor beta chains sequenced from a single sample in a study of cytomegalovirus exposure and HLA in healthy donors (dated by TCRdb to the late 2010s). Libraries were built with the immunoSEQ multiplex PCR assay. For the multiplex PCR, a mixture combining 60 forward primers for TCR Vbeta segments and 13 reverse primers for TCR Jbeta segments was used. The source is immuneACCESS, and TCRdb retained only in-frame sequences with V and J called. Part of the clones is not carried over; for the studies checked, unresolved V genes explain less than half of this, and the remainder is unexplained. For this sample there are roughly 99,000 clones; around 77% appear just once. Of the sample, more than 4% falls within the top ten clones. The sample comprised PBMCs. The receptors shown here come from a male donor in good health and CMV-seronegative.

The V and J genes are TRBV28 and TRBJ2-7; D not certain. Germline CDR1 MDHEN, CDR2 SYDVKM. This CDR3 comprises 11 residues. Trimming cost V 7 bases and J 2 bases, with 6 bases left between them. The CDR3 region is CASTGAYEQYF. CDR3 DNA sequence: TGTGCCAGCACCGGAGCCTACGAGCAGTACTTC.

The V and J genes are TRBV29-1 and TRBJ2-1; the match to TRBD2 covers 15 bases. The germline CDR1 and CDR2 sequences are SQVTM and ANQGSEA. The CDR3 has 15 residues. V trimming: 3 bases; J trimming: 7 bases; junction bases outside the gene matches: 4. The CDR3 DNA reads TGCAGCGTTGATTTGGGGACTAGCGGGAGGAATGAGCAGTTCTTC. Translating gives CSVDLGTSGRNEQFF.

The table lists this clone with a few counts. The V gene is TRBV5-6, the J gene TRBJ2-5, with a tentative D call TRBD2 (6 bases). The CDR3 contains 15 residues. Germline V lookup: CDR1 SGHDT, CDR2 YYEEEE. V dropped 0 bases and J dropped 5 bases, with 14 bases sitting between them. This chain's CDR3 is CASSLESLARETQYF. The CDR3 DNA reads TGTGCCAGCAGCTTGGAATCCCTAGCGCGGGAGACCCAGTACTTC.

This clone was seen only a few times. The chain combines TRBV5-1 with TRBJ2-1, with 13 bases that match TRBD2. The CDR3 consists of 16 residues. J was trimmed by 8 bases and V by 4 bases; bases with no gene match: 9. In germline, CDR1 is SGHRS, CDR2 YFSETQ. The CDR3: CASSPRTSGSGDEQFF. As DNA, the CDR3 is TGCGCCAGCAGCCCGCGGACTAGCGGGAGCGGCGATGAGCAGTTCTTC.

This clone has just a few counts. The chain carries TRBV18 and TRBJ2-3, with 14 bases matching TRBD2. This CDR3 spans 17 amino acids. From germline, CDR1 is KGHSH and CDR2 LQKENI. The V gene end was trimmed by 4 bases and the J gene end by 1 base; junction bases not matched to a gene: 4. CDR3 in DNA: TGTGCCAGCTCACATGGGACTAGCGGGAGCGGCACAGATACGCAGTATTTT. Its translation: CASSHGTSGSGTDTQYF.

This clone appeared a single time. V usage is TRBV27 and J usage is TRBJ1-1; D unresolved. V was shortened by 10 bases and J by 0 bases, with 12 bases between the two germline ends. Germline V gene sequence: CDR1 MNHEY, CDR2 SMNVEV (reference sequence). This CDR3 contains 13 residues. This CDR3 reads CATSLTVNTEAFF. The CDR3 nucleotides are TGTGCCACGTCCCTCACAGTGAACACTGAAGCTTTCTTT.

The chain uses TRBV27 and TRBJ2-2; 12 bases line up with TRBD1. CDR1 is MNHEY, CDR2 SMNVEV, per germline (reference sequence). This CDR3 region has 15 residues. V lost 6 bases and J lost 4; bases outside the gene matches: 3. The chain's CDR3 is CASRGQGAGTGELFF. CDR3 coding DNA: TGTGCCAGCAGGGGACAGGGGGCGGGCACCGGGGAGCTGTTTTTT.

This sequence joins TRBV27 and TRBJ2-3; D possibly corresponds to TRBD2 (6 bases). This CDR3 comprises 15 residues. Germline loops: CDR1 MNHEY, CDR2 SMNVEV (reference sequence). V dropped 5 bases and J dropped 0 bases, with 12 bases sitting between them. The CDR3 DNA sequence: TGTGCCAGCAGTCCCCTTGCGGGGAGCACAGATACGCAGTATTTT. Amino acids: CASSPLAGSTDTQYF.

The CDR3 nucleotides read TGTGCCAGTAGTATATCCACGACAGGGTTGGGGGCCAACGTCCTGACTTTC. Amino acid sequence: CASSISTTGLGANVLTF. The genes are TRBV19 and TRBJ2-6; TRBD1 aligns across 7 bases. Germline-derived CDR1 and CDR2 are LNHDA and SQIVND (reference sequence). CDR3 length equals 17 residues. The V and J ends lost 2 bases and 4 bases, in that order; junction bases with no gene match: 8.

The chain uses TRBV5-1 and TRBJ2-3; TRBD2 aligns across 15 bases. After removal of 5 bases from V and 3 bases from J, the junction contained 10 bases not matched to a gene. The CDR3 has 18 residues. The germline gives CDR1 SGHRS, CDR2 YFSETQ. The CDR3 coding sequence is TGCGCCAGCAGGCGGACTAGCGGGAGGGCCTTGGAAACAGATACGCAGTATTTT. It is translated as CASRRTSGRALETDTQYF.

The chain carries TRBV10-3 and TRBJ2-7, with TRBD1 identical over 11 bases. Per germline, CDR1 ENHRY and CDR2 SYGVKD. Trimming removed 6 bases from V and 7 bases from J; junction bases left unmatched: 5. The CDR3 has 13 residues. CDR3 nucleotide sequence: TGTGCCATCAGCGGACAGGGGGCTGGGGAGCAGTACTTC. Translating gives CAISGQGAGEQYF.

The chain couples TRBV6-6 to TRBJ1-2; D is possibly TRBD1 (5 bases). CDR1 and CDR2 from the germline V gene are MNHNY and SVGAGI (reference sequence). The CDR3 has 14 residues. Between the trimmed V and J ends, which lost 2 bases and 3 bases, there was a span of 10 bases. The CDR3 reads CASSYERGDYGYTF. CDR3 DNA: TGTGCCAGCAGTTACGAAAGGGGCGACTATGGCTACACCTTC.